Below are 18 T cell receptor beta chains sequenced from a single sample in a study of blood T cells in healthy people across ages. A sample-barcoded 5' primer and a J-beta primer mix were used in a second PCR of roughly 6 to 11 cycles. TCRdb passed the 5' RACE reads through MiXCR, listing each CDR3 protein once. The sample records over 1.5 million distinct CDR3 sequences, 49% being singletons. Sequencing was carried out using blood. The source of these receptors is a woman between 40 and 50 years old in good health.

This clonotype was found a few times. The rearrangement uses TRBV10-3 and TRBJ2-3; D not resolved. Germline V lookup: CDR1 ENHRY, CDR2 SYGVKD. Trimming left V 2 bases short and J 6 bases short, with 6 bases between. This CDR3 is built from 12 residues. CDR3 loop: CAISESPDTQYF. CDR3 bases: TGTGCCATCAGTGAGAGCCCGGATACGCAGTATTTT.

V and J are TRBV12-3 or TRBV12-4 and TRBJ1-2, with 10 nucleotides matching TRBD1. This CDR3 region has 15 residues. The J segment lost 4 bases and the V segment lost 6 bases, leaving 8 bases of the junction unmatched. CDR3 amino acids: CASRGTGARGYGYTF. CDR3 in DNA: TGTGCCAGCAGGGGGACAGGGGCGCGGGGCTATGGCTACACCTTC.

The chain is built from TRBV25-1 and TRBJ1-2, with D tentatively TRBD1 (6 bases). V lost 9 bases, J lost 6 bases, and 17 bases lay in between. CDR3 size: 13 residues. Germline CDR1 is MGHDK and CDR2 is SYGVNS. The CDR3 region is CASWGAANHGYTF. DNA of the CDR3: TGTGCCAGTTGGGGGGCGGCCAACCATGGCTACACCTTC.

The V gene is TRBV2, the J gene TRBJ2-4; D tentatively fits TRBD1 or TRBD2 (6 bases each). V dropped 7 bases and J dropped 8 bases, with 12 bases sitting between them. Germline V gene data show CDR1 as SNHLY and CDR2 as FYNNEI. This CDR3 region has 12 residues. The CDR3 nucleotides are TGTGCCAGCAAAGAGGGGGGTGACATTCAGTACTTC. This translates into CASKEGGDIQYF.

V gene TRBV28 combines with J gene TRBJ2-7; the D is unclear. Trimming took 6 bases from V and 3 from J, leaving 9 bases between them. The CDR3 is 12 residues long. Germline V gives CDR1 MDHEN, CDR2 SYDVKM. CDR3 residues: CASSQTHYEQYF. The CDR3 DNA follows: TGTGCCAGCAGCCAGACCCACTACGAGCAGTACTTC.

Regarding this clonotype: One junction end does not reproduce the germline sequence, and a read error may be involved. The chain couples TRBV6-6 to TRBJ2-7; 7 positions agree with TRBD1. Germline CDR1 is MNHNY and CDR2 is SVGAGI (reference sequence). The CDR3 is 16 amino acids. For the CDR3, the DNA is TGTGCCTGCAGTTACCCCAGACAGGGCCTTCTCAACGAGCAGTACTTC. It codes for CACSYPRQGLLNEQYF.

Comment on this clonotype: A read error may produce the germline difference seen at one junction end. The V gene is TRBV7-7, the J gene TRBJ2-5, with 10 nucleotides matching TRBD1. This CDR3 is 17 amino acids long. Germline lookup yields CDR1 SSHAT and CDR2 FNYEAQ (reference sequence). Here the CDR3 DNA reads TGTGCTAGCAGCCTCCGGGACAGGGGACGCCACTACAATGAGCAGTACTTC. Translated, it gives CASSLRDRGRHYNEQYF.

This clonotype was counted between two and nine times. The rearrangement links TRBV7-2 to TRBJ2-7; 8 nucleotides agree with TRBD2. This CDR3 region has 16 residues. Losses at the gene ends were 5 bases for V and 1 base for J; bases not matched to a gene: 10. The germline V gene encodes CDR1 SGHTA and CDR2 FQGNSA. The CDR3 protein is CASSLSLASGSYEQYF. In DNA, the CDR3 is TGTGCCAGCAGCCTGTCTCTGGCTAGCGGGTCCTACGAGCAGTACTTC.

The CDR3 coding sequence is TGCGCCAGCAGCCGTGTACGGGGGGCAGATACGCAGTATTTT. It is translated as CASSRVRGADTQYF. V gene TRBV5-1 combines with J gene TRBJ2-3, with TRBD2 identical over 7 bases. The CDR3 covers 14 residues. Germline V gene sequence: CDR1 SGHRS, CDR2 YFSETQ. The ends lost 4 bases at V and 4 bases at J; junction bases unmatched: 6. Using reference TRBV5-1 and TRBJ2-3 for the parts outside the CDR3, the full variable domain is KAGVTQTPRYLIKTRGQQVTLSCSPISGHRSVSWYQQTPGQGLQFLFEYFSETQRNKGNFPGRFSGRQFSNSRSEMNVSTLELGDSALYLCASSRVRGADTQYFGPGTRLTVL.

This chain joins TRBV20-1 and TRBJ2-6, with TRBD2 matching over 12 bases. This CDR3 has 16 amino acids. V lost 4 bases and J lost 4; bases outside the gene matches: 5. Germline V gene sequence: CDR1 DFQATT, CDR2 SNEGSKA (reference sequence). The CDR3 reads CSATSGGAEGANVLTF. In nucleotides, the CDR3 is TGCAGTGCTACTAGCGGGGGGGCAGAAGGGGCCAACGTCCTGACTTTC.

This chain links TRBV12-3 or TRBV12-4 with TRBJ2-7, with TRBD1 matching over 12 bases. The ends lost 3 bases at V and 7 bases at J; junction bases unmatched: 7. The CDR3 runs to 15 residues. The chain's CDR3 is CASSFWGQGAEEQYF. CDR3 bases: TGTGCCAGCAGTTTCTGGGGACAGGGGGCTGAGGAGCAGTACTTC.

This chain connects TRBV7-9 to TRBJ2-7; D remains unclear. The CDR3 sequence is 13 residues long. Per the germline V gene, CDR1 is SEHNR and CDR2 is FQNEAQ (reference sequence). Trimming pared 7 bases from V and 3 bases from J, leaving 13 bases between. CDR3 DNA sequence: TGTGCCAGCAACAAACTCACGGACTACGAGCAGTACTTC. Translated: CASNKLTDYEQYF.

This clonotype appeared a single time. The V gene is TRBV27, the J gene TRBJ2-5, with no clear D. The V gene lost 5 bases and the J gene lost 7 bases, with 14 bases spanning the gap. Germline V gene data show CDR1 as MNHEY and CDR2 as SMNVEV (reference sequence). This CDR3 has 13 amino acids. The CDR3 reads CASSPGVWGTQYF. The DNA for the CDR3 is TGTGCCAGCAGTCCCGGAGTGTGGGGGACCCAGTACTTC.

This clonotype was counted a few times. The chain employs TRBV20-1 and TRBJ2-3; 10 bases are a match to TRBD2. Germline CDR1 DFQATT, CDR2 SNEGSKA (reference sequence). This CDR3 is built from 15 residues. J lost 6 bases, V lost 3 bases, and 9 bases had no gene match. Here the CDR3 DNA reads TGCAGTGCTAGGGCCCAACTAGCGGGGCGTGATACGCAGTATTTT. This codes for CSARAQLAGRDTQYF.

The V call is TRBV3-1, the J call TRBJ2-5; D is ambiguous. The length of the CDR3 is 14 residues. Between the trimmed V and J ends, which lost 1 base and 3 bases, there was a span of 9 bases. From germline, CDR1 is LGHDT and CDR2 YNNKEL (reference sequence). CDR3 region: CASSQVTPKETQYF. CDR3 DNA sequence: TGTGCCAGCAGCCAAGTCACGCCGAAAGAGACCCAGTACTTC.

Only one count was recorded for this clonotype. This chain connects TRBV10-3 to TRBJ2-2; TRBD2 aligns across 7 bases. Unmatched junction bases numbered 8, after V lost 10 bases and J lost 0 bases. This CDR3 is 15 amino acids long. CDR1 and CDR2 from the germline V gene are ENHRY and SYGVKD. In DNA, the CDR3 is TGTGCCAGCTCTATAGCGGGCTCGAACACCGGGGAGCTGTTTTTT. Its translation: CASSIAGSNTGELFF.

The chain employs TRBV5-1 and TRBJ2-7; D gene uncertain. The CDR3 runs to 14 residues. V gave up 1 base and J gave up 2 bases, with 10 bases separating them. From germline, CDR1 is SGHRS and CDR2 YFSETQ. Here the CDR3 reads CASSLYGGTYEQYF. DNA for the CDR3: TGCGCCAGCAGCTTGTATGGCGGAACCTACGAGCAGTACTTC.

There are a few counts of this clonotype. The chain links TRBV20-1 to TRBJ2-7; 8 bases line up with TRBD2. Unmatched junction bases numbered 6, after V lost 6 bases and J lost 2 bases. The CDR3 has 13 amino acids. Germline V gene lookup returns CDR1 DFQATT and CDR2 SNEGSKA (reference sequence). CDR3 amino acids: CSAERGQPYEQYF. The CDR3 DNA follows: TGCAGTGCCGAGCGGGGGCAGCCCTACGAGCAGTACTTC.